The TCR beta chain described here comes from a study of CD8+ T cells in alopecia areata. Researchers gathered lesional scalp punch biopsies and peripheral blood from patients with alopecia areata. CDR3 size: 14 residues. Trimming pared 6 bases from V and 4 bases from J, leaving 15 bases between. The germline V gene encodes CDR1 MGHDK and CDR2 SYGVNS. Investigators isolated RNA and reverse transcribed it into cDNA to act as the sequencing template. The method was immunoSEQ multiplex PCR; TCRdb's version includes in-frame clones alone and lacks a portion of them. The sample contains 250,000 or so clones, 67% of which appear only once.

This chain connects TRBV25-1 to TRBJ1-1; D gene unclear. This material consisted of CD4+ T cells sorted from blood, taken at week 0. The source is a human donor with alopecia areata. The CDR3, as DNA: TGTGCCAGCAGGGTTGGGTTGGAGGGCACTGAAGCTTTCTTT. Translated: CASRVGLEGTEAFF. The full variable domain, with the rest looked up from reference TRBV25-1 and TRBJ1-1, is EADIYQTPRYLVIGTGKKITLECSQTMGHDKMYWYQQDPGMELHLIHYSYGVNSTEKGDLSSESTVSRIRTEHFPLTLESARPSHTSQYLCASRVGLEGTEAFFGQGTRLTVV.